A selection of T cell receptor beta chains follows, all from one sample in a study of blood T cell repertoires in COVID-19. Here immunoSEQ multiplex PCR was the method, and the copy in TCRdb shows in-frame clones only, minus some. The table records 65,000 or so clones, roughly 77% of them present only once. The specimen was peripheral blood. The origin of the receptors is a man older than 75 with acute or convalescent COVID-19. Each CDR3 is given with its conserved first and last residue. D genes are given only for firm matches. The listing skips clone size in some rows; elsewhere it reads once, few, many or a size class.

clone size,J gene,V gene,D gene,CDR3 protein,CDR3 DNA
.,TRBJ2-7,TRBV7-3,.,CASSLTAQGLHEQYF,TGTGCCAGCAGCTTAACGGCGCAGGGGTTGCACGAGCAGTACTTC
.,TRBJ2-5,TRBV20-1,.,CSRWGGGYQYF,TGCAGCCGGTGGGGGGGCGGCTACCAGTACTTC
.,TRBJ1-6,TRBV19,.,CASSSGGSNSYNSPLHF,TGTGCCAGTAGTTCAGGTGGCTCTAATTCATATAATTCACCCCTCCACTTT
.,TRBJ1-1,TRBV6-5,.,CASSYETASTEAFF,TGTGCCAGCAGTTACGAGACAGCATCCACTGAAGCTTTCTTT
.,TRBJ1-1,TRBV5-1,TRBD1,CASSSRGGSTEAFF,TGCGCCAGCAGCTCGCGAGGGGGCAGTACTGAAGCTTTCTTT
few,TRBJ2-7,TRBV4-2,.,CASSLDSSSSYEQYF,TGTGCCAGCAGCCTAGACTCCTCTAGCTCCTACGAGCAGTACTTC
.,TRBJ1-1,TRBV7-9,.,CASSSSNTEAFF,TGTGCCAGCAGCTCCTCCAACACTGAAGCTTTCTTT
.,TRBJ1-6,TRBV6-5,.,CASSRQPPNSPLHF,TGTGCCAGCAGCAGACAGCCTCCTAATTCACCCCTCCACTTT
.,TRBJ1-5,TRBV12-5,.,CASGPSRGGNQPQHF,TGTGCTAGTGGTCCCTCGAGGGGGGGAAATCAGCCCCAGCATTTT
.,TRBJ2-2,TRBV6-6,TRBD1,CASRTGQGVGELFF,TGTGCCAGCAGGACGGGACAGGGGGTCGGGGAGCTGTTTTTT
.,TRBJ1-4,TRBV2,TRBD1,CAGQRQGAFGTNEKLFF,TGTGCCGGACAACGACAGGGGGCTTTCGGAACTAATGAAAAACTGTTTTTT
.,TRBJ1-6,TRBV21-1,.,CASSKRVVLSYNSPLHF,TGTGCCAGCAGCAAAAGAGTAGTTCTCTCCTATAATTCACCCCTCCACTTT
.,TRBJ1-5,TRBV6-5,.,CASSLKHNQPQHF,TGTGCCAGCAGTTTAAAACACAATCAGCCCCAGCATTTT
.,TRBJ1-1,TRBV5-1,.,CASSLAVGEQSEAFF,TGCGCCAGCAGCTTGGCCGTAGGGGAACAGTCGGAAGCTTTCTTT
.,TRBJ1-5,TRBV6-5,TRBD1,CASITGQLNQPQHF,TGTGCCAGCATTACGGGACAGCTCAATCAGCCCCAGCATTTT
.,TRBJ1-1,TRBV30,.,CAWSVLSPPSAFF,TGTGCCTGGAGTGTGCTAAGCCCCCCGTCAGCTTTCTTT
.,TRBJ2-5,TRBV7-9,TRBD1,CASSGTGGYGETQYF,TGTGCCAGCAGCGGGACAGGGGGCTATGGAGAGACCCAGTACTTC
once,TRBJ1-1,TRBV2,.,CASSVEQAHTEAFF,TGTGCCAGCAGTGTTGAACAGGCCCACACTGAAGCTTTCTTT
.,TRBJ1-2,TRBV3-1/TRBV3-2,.,CASSHRLYGYTF,TGTGCCAGCAGCCATCGTCTATATGGCTACACCTTC
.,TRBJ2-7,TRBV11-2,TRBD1,CASSNRDRGSYEQYF,TGTGCCAGCAGCAACCGGGACAGGGGCTCCTACGAGCAGTACTTC
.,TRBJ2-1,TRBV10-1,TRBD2,CASSPDSLTSGNEQFF,TGCGCCAGCAGCCCCGATAGCCTGACTAGCGGTAATGAGCAGTTCTTC
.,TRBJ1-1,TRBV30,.,CAWSVFGGQNTEAFF,TGTGCCTGGTCCGTTTTTGGGGGACAGAACACTGAAGCTTTCTTT
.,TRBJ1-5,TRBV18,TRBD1,CASSGTGRDGNQPQHF,TGTGCCAGCTCAGGGACAGGCAGAGACGGCAATCAGCCCCAGCATTTT
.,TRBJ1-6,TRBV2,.,CASSGPNSYNSPLHF,TGTGCCAGCAGTGGTCCTAACTCCTATAATTCACCCCTCCACTTT
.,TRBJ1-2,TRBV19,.,CASSKDRNYGYTF,TGTGCCAGTAGTAAGGACAGAAACTATGGCTACACCTTC
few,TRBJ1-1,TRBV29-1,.,CSVVRGVTEAFF,TGCAGCGTTGTGCGTGGTGTCACTGAAGCTTTCTTT
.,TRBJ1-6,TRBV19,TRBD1,CASTTGGGGNSPLHF,TGTGCCAGTACTACAGGGGGCGGTGGTAATTCACCCCTCCACTTT
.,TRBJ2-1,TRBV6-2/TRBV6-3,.,CASSNSTVLNEQFF,TGTGCCAGCAGTAACTCGACAGTCCTCAATGAGCAGTTCTTC
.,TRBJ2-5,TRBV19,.,CASSSGQQETQYF,TGTGCCAGTAGTAGTGGACAGCAAGAGACCCAGTACTTC
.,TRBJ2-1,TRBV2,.,CASSETRLVGRSYNEQFF,TGTGCCAGCAGTGAAACGAGACTAGTGGGAAGGAGCTACAATGAGCAGTTCTTC
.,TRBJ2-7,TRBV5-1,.,CASSLANQASYEQYF,TGCGCCAGCAGCTTGGCCAACCAGGCCTCCTACGAGCAGTACTTC
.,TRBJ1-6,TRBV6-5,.,CASSIDSNYSPLHF,TGTGCCAGCAGTATAGACAGTAACTATTCACCCCTCCACTTT
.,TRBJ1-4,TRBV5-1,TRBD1,CASSEPGQGNEKLFF,TGCGCCAGCAGCGAACCGGGACAGGGGAATGAAAAACTGTTTTTT
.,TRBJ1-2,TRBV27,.,CASSFRQGYGYTF,TGTGCCAGCAGTTTCAGGCAGGGCTATGGCTACACCTTC
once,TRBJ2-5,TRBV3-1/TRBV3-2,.,CASSQEALQYF,TGTGCCAGCAGCCAAGAAGCACTTCAGTACTTC
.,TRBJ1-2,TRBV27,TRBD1,CASSRGQGRVYGYTF,TGTGCCAGCAGTCGGGGACAGGGGAGGGTCTATGGCTACACCTTC
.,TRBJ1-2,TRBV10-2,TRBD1,CASKDRPGYGYTF,TGCGCCAGCAAGGACAGGCCGGGCTATGGCTACACCTTC
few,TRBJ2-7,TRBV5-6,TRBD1,CASSTQGPFPYEQYF,TGTGCCAGCAGTACACAGGGGCCTTTTCCCTACGAGCAGTACTTC
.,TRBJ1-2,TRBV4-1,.,CASSQDYQGTGYTF,TGCGCCAGCAGCCAAGATTACCAGGGTACTGGCTACACCTTC
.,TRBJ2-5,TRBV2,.,CASSDTNGAETQYF,TGTGCCAGCAGCGACACTAATGGGGCGGAGACCCAGTACTTC
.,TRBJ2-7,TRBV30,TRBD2,CAWTMAGGSDEQYF,TGTGCCTGGACCATGGCGGGGGGCTCGGACGAGCAGTACTTC
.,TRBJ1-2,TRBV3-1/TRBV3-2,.,CASSQGGAYGYTF,TGTGCCAGCAGCCAAGGTGGAGCATATGGCTACACCTTC
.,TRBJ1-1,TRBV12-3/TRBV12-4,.,CASSPLRGAEAFF,TGTGCCAGCAGTCCTCTGCGAGGAGCTGAAGCTTTCTTT
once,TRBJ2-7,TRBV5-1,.,CASSLDSGFVNEQYF,TGCGCCAGCAGCTTGGATTCAGGGTTTGTGAACGAGCAGTACTTC
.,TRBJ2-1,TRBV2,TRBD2,CASSVGGGAEEQFF,TGTGCCAGCAGTGTAGGCGGGGGGGCAGAGGAGCAGTTCTTC
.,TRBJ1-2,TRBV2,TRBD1,CASSKNTGGTTYTF,TGTGCCAGCAGTAAAAACACAGGGGGCACTACCTACACCTTC
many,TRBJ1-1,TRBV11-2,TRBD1,CASSFLRQGAVGANTEAFF,TGTGCCAGCAGCTTCCTTCGACAGGGGGCAGTGGGGGCGAACACTGAAGCTTTCTTT
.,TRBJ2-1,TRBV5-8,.,CASSLFVLNEQFF,TGTGCCAGCAGCTTATTTGTTCTCAATGAGCAGTTCTTC
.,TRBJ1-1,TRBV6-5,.,CASIPPGATEAFF,TGTGCCAGCATCCCCCCAGGGGCCACTGAAGCTTTCTTT
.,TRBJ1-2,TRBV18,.,CASSIGVERHGYTF,TGTGCCAGCTCAATCGGTGTCGAACGCCATGGCTACACCTTC
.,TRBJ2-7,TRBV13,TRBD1,CASSFGPGGGVYEQYF,TGTGCCAGCAGCTTTGGCCCAGGGGGTGGAGTCTACGAGCAGTACTTC
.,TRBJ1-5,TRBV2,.,CASSGTQGGNQPQHF,TGTGCCAGCAGTGGAACTCAGGGTGGCAATCAGCCCCAGCATTTT